The TCR beta chain under discussion was sequenced for a study of shared clonotypes between healthy human individuals (dated by TCRdb to 2020 to 2022). Concerning the study at large: Three men and two women, aged 18 to 49 years, made up the cohort. Each donor's leukapheresis produced roughly between roughly 0.9 and 9 billion PBMCs. For each donor, CD4 naive and CD4 memory were each given three plates, CD8 naive was given two plates, and CD8 memory was given one plate. To increase sequencing depth and limit assay-specific biases, different laboratories used diverse techniques to prepare libraries and sequence TCR repertoires. Blood TCR repertoires of roughly five healthy adults were deeply sequenced to estimate repertoire size and the extent of clonotype sharing between individuals.

Using the deep immunoSEQ assay, multiplex PCR amplified TCR CDR3 regions from genomic DNA. Extracted genomic DNA from each cell subset was spread evenly across all wells of several immunoSEQ 96-well plates, with each plate serving as a replicate. For sorted subsets, each replicate PCR was loaded with 200 to 250 ng genomic DNA, equivalent to roughly 30,000 T cell genomes. The purified libraries were quantified using a Qubit 3.0 fluorometer, sized with a Bioanalyzer 2100, and then quantified again using the KAPA Library Quantification kit. A separate single-read 150-cycle Illumina NextSeq 550 flow cell was used to sequence each immunoSEQ 96-well plate. The paper's processing steps were these. Because the immunoSEQ output held only junctional sequences and lacked quality scores, the filtering could not match the filtering applied to full-length reads. Sequences were annotated with PyIR, a Python wrapper for IgBLAST v1.9, using IMGT germline references to assign V/J genes and CDR3. Reads with weak V/J assignments (E-value above 1e-6), missing CDR3, stop codons, out-of-frame junctions, or ambiguous translated residues were removed. A V3J clonotype was defined by an identical inferred V gene, J gene, and CDR3 amino acid sequence. Percentage overlap between repertoires was calculated by dividing the number of shared unique clonotypes by the size of the smaller repertoire. RTK rarefaction, the Chao1 estimator, and Recon v2.1 estimates of unobserved clonotypes were used to assess repertoire richness. OLGA was used to compute generation probabilities for all TCRbeta clonotypes that the gDNA method yielded from a few donors. TCRdb stores this immuneACCESS table with in-frame sequences only. Part of the clones is absent; in the studies checked, under half of the shortfall reflects unresolved V genes, and no reason is known for the rest. V, J and clone size are taken as reported in that table, and D and trimming were inferred from the DNA itself. This sample has about 610,000 clones in its table, and approximately 96% of those were observed once. Together, the top ten hold roughly 0.1% of the sample.

Details on this clone: This receptor's antigen is unknown. No clone much larger than this one lies a single base away; base qualities are absent.

The germline V gene (reference sequence) gives CDR1 as MNHEY and CDR2 as SMNVEV. From its cysteine to its phenylalanine, the CDR3 spans 15 amino acids. The kept DNA is CDR3 alone, 45 bases in frame from the first base. CD8 naive samples consisted of CD45RO-negative cells that were positively selected for CCR7, yielding a CD45RA+CCR7+ population without TemRA cells. The donors were healthy, HIV-negative adults with no recently reported acute infections or vaccinations. Only Caucasian adults living in Nashville, Tennessee, USA were represented among the donors. Blood was obtained by leukapheresis, after which PBMCs were separated by Ficoll-Histopaque density gradient centrifugation and cryopreserved in liquid nitrogen vapor phase. Analytical flow cytometry was used to check the purity and quantity of every magnetically sorted T cell population. Genomic DNA was isolated from every sorted fraction and measured by UV absorbance on a Nanodrop 2000c.

Findings and caveats that apply to the study as a whole: Because the study included a small number of donors, the genetic and exposure-history diversity represented was limited. Even with the large sequencing depth, rarefaction of the sorted-subset datasets indicated that sequencing was incomplete. Only blood was sampled, and tissue TCR repertoires likely differ from those in blood. When a few donors were compared, the shared fraction of clonotypes was around 5% for naive CD4, roughly 3.4% for naive CD8, 2.3% for memory CD4, and less than 0.45% for memory CD8. Naive subsets generally had larger estimated clonotype richness than memory subsets did. Pairwise subsampling led to the expectation that sequencing depth would affect the degree of clonotype sharing among donors. Clonotypes shared by all four sorted-subset donors showed higher generation probabilities than non-shared clonotypes.

The chain is made from TRBV27 and TRBJ2-5; TRBD2 fits 10 bases in the junction. With the DNA end fitting TRBJ2-7 better, the J assignment may be wrong. The sample consisted of naive CD8+ T cells sorted from blood. Interpreted using the paper, the cell subset or site label stands for: CD45RA+CCR7+. This TCR was recovered from a woman aged 25 to 39 in good health. The DNA sequence is as follows: TGTGCCAGCAGTCCATCGACTAGCGGGTTCTACGAGCAGTACTTC. The translation is CASSPSTSGFYEQYF.